The clone carrying this T cell receptor (beta chain) was detected only a few times. The source of the sample is a study of tumor and adjacent non-tumor tissue in lung cancer. RNA was extracted from bulk tissue without any cell sorting. More than 3 cm separated this lung sample from the edge of the tumor. CDR1 and CDR2 from the germline V gene are SGHAT and FQNNGV. The CDR3 spans 14 residues. V was shortened by 2 bases and J by 9 bases, with 11 bases between the two germline ends. TCRbeta libraries were built with three rounds of nested PCR, modified from ARM-PCR. TCRdb re-called the multiplex PCR reads through MiXCR, storing one row per CDR3 protein. The profile shows around 100,000 distinct CDR3 sequences, approximately 65% of them singletons.

Sequenced material: distant non-tumor lung tissue. The TCR was taken from a man aged 25 to 45 with non-small cell lung cancer. The chain couples TRBV11-2 to TRBJ1-6; D might be TRBD1 (5 bases). CDR3 DNA: TGTGCCAGCAGCTTATCCGTGAGGGGTTCACCCCTCCACTTT. This translates into CASSLSVRGSPLHF.